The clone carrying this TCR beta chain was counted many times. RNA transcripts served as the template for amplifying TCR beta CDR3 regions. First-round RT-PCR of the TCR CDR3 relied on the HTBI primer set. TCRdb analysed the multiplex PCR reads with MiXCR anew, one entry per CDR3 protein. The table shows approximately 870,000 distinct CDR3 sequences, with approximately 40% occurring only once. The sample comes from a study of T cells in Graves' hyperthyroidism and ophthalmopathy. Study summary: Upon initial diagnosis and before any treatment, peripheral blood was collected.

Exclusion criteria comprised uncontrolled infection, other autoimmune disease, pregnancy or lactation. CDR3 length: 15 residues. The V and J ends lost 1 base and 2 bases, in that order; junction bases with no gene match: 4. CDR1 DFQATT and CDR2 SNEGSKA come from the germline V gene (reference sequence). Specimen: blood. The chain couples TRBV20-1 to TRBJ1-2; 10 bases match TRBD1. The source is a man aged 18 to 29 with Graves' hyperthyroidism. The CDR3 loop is CSARGEDRGNYGYTF. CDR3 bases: TGCAGTGCTAGAGGCGAGGACAGGGGGAACTATGGCTACACCTTC.